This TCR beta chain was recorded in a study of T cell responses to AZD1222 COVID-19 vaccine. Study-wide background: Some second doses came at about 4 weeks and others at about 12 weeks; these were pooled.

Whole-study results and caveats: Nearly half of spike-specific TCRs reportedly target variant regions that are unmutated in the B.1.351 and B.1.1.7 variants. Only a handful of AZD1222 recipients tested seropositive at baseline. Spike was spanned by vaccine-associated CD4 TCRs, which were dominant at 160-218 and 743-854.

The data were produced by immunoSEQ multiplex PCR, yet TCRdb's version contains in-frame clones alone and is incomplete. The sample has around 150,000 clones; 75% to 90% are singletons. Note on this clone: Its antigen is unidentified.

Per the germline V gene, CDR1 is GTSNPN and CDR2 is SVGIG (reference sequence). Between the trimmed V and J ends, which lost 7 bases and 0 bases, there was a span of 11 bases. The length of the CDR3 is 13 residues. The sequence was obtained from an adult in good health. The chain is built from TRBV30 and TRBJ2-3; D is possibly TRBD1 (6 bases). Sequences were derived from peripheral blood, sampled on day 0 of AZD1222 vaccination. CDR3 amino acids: CASGQRSTDTQYF. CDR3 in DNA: TGTGCCTCTGGACAGAGAAGCACAGATACGCAGTATTTT.